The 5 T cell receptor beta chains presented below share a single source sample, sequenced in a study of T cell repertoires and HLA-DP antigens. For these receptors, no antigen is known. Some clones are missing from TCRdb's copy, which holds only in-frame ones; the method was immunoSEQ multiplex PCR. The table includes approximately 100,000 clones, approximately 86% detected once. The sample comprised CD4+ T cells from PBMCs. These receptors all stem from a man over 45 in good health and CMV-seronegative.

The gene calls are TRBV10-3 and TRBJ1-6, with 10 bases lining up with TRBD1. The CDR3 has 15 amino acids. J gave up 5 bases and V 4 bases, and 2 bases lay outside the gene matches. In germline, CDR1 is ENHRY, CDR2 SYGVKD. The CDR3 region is CAISATGGDNSPLHF. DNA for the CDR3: TGTGCCATCAGTGCGACAGGGGGCGATAATTCACCCCTCCACTTT.

DNA for the CDR3: TGTGCCAGCAGCCGACAGGCGGGAGGGGTGCATGAGCAGTTCTTC. Translated: CASSRQAGGVHEQFF. The V gene is TRBV7-9, the J gene TRBJ2-1; TRBD2 aligns across 9 bases. This CDR3 is built from 15 residues. V lost 5 bases, J lost 8 bases, and 10 bases stayed unmatched. The germline CDR1 and CDR2 sequences are SEHNR and FQNEAQ (reference sequence).

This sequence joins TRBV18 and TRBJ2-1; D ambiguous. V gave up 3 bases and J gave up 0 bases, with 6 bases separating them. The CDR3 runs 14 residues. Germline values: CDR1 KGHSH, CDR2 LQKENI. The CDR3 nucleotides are TGTGCCAGCTCACCGCTAGACTCCTACAATGAGCAGTTCTTC. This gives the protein CASSPLDSYNEQFF.

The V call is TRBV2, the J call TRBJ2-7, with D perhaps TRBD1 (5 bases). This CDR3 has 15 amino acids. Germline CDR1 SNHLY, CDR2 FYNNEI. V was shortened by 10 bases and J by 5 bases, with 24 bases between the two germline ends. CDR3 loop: CATAQGQTYRDEQYF. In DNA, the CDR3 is TGTGCCACCGCGCAGGGCCAAACATATCGGGACGAGCAGTACTTC.

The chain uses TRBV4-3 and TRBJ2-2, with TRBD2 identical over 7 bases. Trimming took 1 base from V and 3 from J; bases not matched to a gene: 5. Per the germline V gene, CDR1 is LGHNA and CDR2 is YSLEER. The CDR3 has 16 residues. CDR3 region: CASSQAGGQYTGELFF. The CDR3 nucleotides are TGCGCCAGCAGCCAAGCGGGGGGTCAATACACCGGGGAGCTGTTTTTT.